This TCR beta chain originates from a study of shared clonotypes between healthy human individuals. Overall study findings and caveats: Non-shared clonotypes had lower generation probabilities than those shared by all four donors. Naive subsets usually exceeded memory subsets in estimated richness.

As regards this clone: What it binds is not known.

Assay: immunoSEQ multiplex PCR; the TCRdb copy retains only in-frame clones and omits some. This sample has roughly 2.5 million clones, with roughly 92% found just once. Per germline, CDR1 MDHEN and CDR2 SYDVKM. V lost 6 bases and J 4 bases, leaving 18 bases between the germline ends. The CDR3 contains 15 residues. This chain connects TRBV28 to TRBJ2-5, with D hard to call. The clonotype comes from a man aged 18 to 30 in good health. Sequenced material: naive CD4+ T cells sorted from blood. Subset: CD45RA+ positively selected. The CDR3 is CASSPPPAESETQYF. The CDR3 nucleotides are TGTGCCAGCAGCCCTCCGCCGGCCGAATCAGAGACCCAGTACTTC.